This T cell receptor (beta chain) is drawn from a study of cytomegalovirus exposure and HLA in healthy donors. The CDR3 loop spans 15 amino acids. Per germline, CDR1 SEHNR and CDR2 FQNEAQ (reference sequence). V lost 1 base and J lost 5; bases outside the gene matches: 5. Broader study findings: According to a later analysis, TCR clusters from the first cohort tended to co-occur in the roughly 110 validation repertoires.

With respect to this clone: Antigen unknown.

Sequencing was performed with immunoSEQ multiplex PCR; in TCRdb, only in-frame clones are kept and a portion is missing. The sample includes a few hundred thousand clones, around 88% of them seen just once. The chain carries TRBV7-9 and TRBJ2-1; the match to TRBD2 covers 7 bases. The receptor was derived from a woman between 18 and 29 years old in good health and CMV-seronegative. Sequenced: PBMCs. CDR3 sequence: CASSLDGLADNEQFF. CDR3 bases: TGTGCCAGCAGCTTAGACGGCCTAGCGGACAATGAGCAGTTCTTC.